A selection of T cell receptor beta chains follows, all from one sample in a study of blood T cell repertoires in COVID-19. The assay was immunoSEQ multiplex PCR, and TCRdb's table has in-frame clones only and misses some. Of around 140,000 clones listed, about three quarters are singletons. The specimen was PBMCs or T cells enriched from blood (not recorded which). These TCRs come from a woman aged 50 to 60 who had recovered from COVID-19. Both conserved end residues are part of each CDR3.

CDR3 protein: CASSEAAGGVGNTIYF
J gene: TRBJ1-3
V gene: TRBV6-1

CDR3 protein: CASSSSGSVGYGYTF
J gene: TRBJ1-2
V gene: TRBV7-9

CDR3 protein: CASSRNGGLQGYEQYF
J gene: TRBJ2-7
V gene: TRBV11-2

CDR3 protein: CAISESLRVAGYNEQFF
J gene: TRBJ2-1
V gene: TRBV10-3

CDR3 protein: CASSPTGTALNTEAFF
J gene: TRBJ1-1
V gene: TRBV7-3

CDR3 protein: CSASINSYEQYF
J gene: TRBJ2-7
V gene: TRBV20-1

CDR3 protein: CASRTGEAFF
J gene: TRBJ1-1
V gene: TRBV12-3/TRBV12-4

CDR3 protein: CASSLDQGTYNEQFF
J gene: TRBJ2-1
V gene: TRBV5-4

CDR3 protein: CASSRDYTDTQYF
J gene: TRBJ2-3
V gene: TRBV11-2

CDR3 protein: CASSVAPRLADNEQFF
J gene: TRBJ2-1
V gene: TRBV9

CDR3 protein: CASSLRSGEGADTQYF
J gene: TRBJ2-3
V gene: TRBV5-1

CDR3 protein: CASSPGTSGSHYEQYF
J gene: TRBJ2-7
V gene: TRBV7-3

CDR3 protein: CASSKTGRETQYF
J gene: TRBJ2-5
V gene: TRBV19

CDR3 protein: CASSLEHTGELFF
J gene: TRBJ2-2
V gene: TRBV11-2

CDR3 protein: CASRAQQETQYF
J gene: TRBJ2-5
V gene: TRBV7-3

CDR3 protein: CASSPRGDSTDTQYF
J gene: TRBJ2-3
V gene: TRBV9

CDR3 protein: CASSITGEYGYTF
J gene: TRBJ1-2
V gene: TRBV27

CDR3 protein: CASSYEGSPLHF
J gene: TRBJ1-6
V gene: TRBV14

CDR3 protein: CASSQQTGTHGNTEAFF
J gene: TRBJ1-1
V gene: TRBV18

CDR3 protein: CASSFRTIIGTGELFF
J gene: TRBJ2-2
V gene: TRBV5-8

CDR3 protein: CASSPPLAPEGTQYF
J gene: TRBJ2-5
V gene: TRBV18